Each of the 10 T cell receptor beta chains below was sequenced from the same sample in a study of identical twins. TCRdb processed the 5' RACE reads anew with MiXCR; each CDR3 protein has one entry. The data contain 200,000 to 250,000 distinct CDR3 sequences, 7% to 8.5% of them seen just once; the ten biggest clones take up around 5%. These data were likewise used in another study, on yellow fever vaccine responses in identical twins.

What was sequenced was CD8+ T cells sorted from blood. The source of these receptors is a woman aged 18-29 years in good health.

This clonotype was found many times. V gene TRBV20-1 combines with J gene TRBJ2-1; perhaps TRBD2 as D (6 bases). In germline, CDR1 is DFQATT, CDR2 SNEGSKA (reference sequence). The CDR3 runs 14 residues. V was trimmed by 3 bases and J by 4 bases, leaving 13 bases between them. CDR3 DNA sequence: TGCAGTGCTAGTACCGGGCGGGGATACAATGAGCAGTTCTTC. As protein: CSASTGRGYNEQFF.

The chain links TRBV25-1 to TRBJ1-2; D possibly corresponds to TRBD1 (6 bases). The CDR3 is made up of 15 amino acids. V was clipped by 5 bases and J by 4 bases, with 17 bases between them. The germline gives CDR1 MGHDK, CDR2 SYGVNS. CDR3 loop: CASSYRGGGLYGYTF. CDR3 sequence (DNA): TGTGCCAGCAGTTACCGGGGGGGGGGGCTCTATGGCTACACCTTC.

This clonotype occurred a few times. V is TRBV10-3 and J is TRBJ2-1; D remains ambiguous. The germline V gene has CDR1 ENHRY and CDR2 SYGVKD. With 4 bases removed from V and 2 bases from J, the gap between germline ends came to 12 bases. This CDR3 has 15 residues. CDR3 bases: TGTGCCATCAGTGGTGTGAGTAACCCCTACAATGAGCAGTTCTTC. This sequence encodes CAISGVSNPYNEQFF.

This clonotype was recorded at least ten times. Here the CDR3 DNA reads TGTGCCAGCAGTTTAGGGGCCTATAGCAATCAGCCCCAGCATTTT. This encodes CASSLGAYSNQPQHF. This chain links TRBV12-3 or TRBV12-4 with TRBJ1-5; D remains unclear. V lost 1 base to trimming and J lost 0 bases, with 7 bases between them. The CDR3 contains 15 residues.

This clonotype was observed a handful of times. The chain is built from TRBV28 and TRBJ2-3; TRBD2 matches at 9 bases. With 7 bases clipped from V and 3 bases from J, the junction kept 11 bases outside the gene matches. This CDR3 has 16 amino acids. CDR1 is MDHEN, CDR2 SYDVKM, per germline. The CDR3 DNA reads TGTGCCAGCAAATTGGAGGGCGGGAGGGAAACAGATACGCAGTATTTT. It is translated as CASKLEGGRETDTQYF.

This clonotype was counted between two and nine times. This rearrangement joins TRBV6-5 to TRBJ1-4; no definite D call. Germline-derived CDR1 and CDR2 are MNHEY and SVGAGI. V lost 0 bases to trimming and J lost 5 bases, with 4 bases between them. This CDR3 contains 13 residues. The CDR3 is CASSYSVNEKLFF. CDR3 nucleotides: TGTGCCAGCAGTTACTCTGTCAATGAAAAACTGTTTTTT.

The chain couples TRBV7-9 to TRBJ2-1; 10 nucleotides line up with TRBD2. CDR1 is SEHNR, CDR2 FQNEAQ, per germline (reference sequence). This CDR3 has 14 amino acids. J lost 8 bases, V lost 5 bases, and 6 bases had no gene match. The CDR3 spells CASSPVAGGYEQFF. CDR3 coding DNA: TGTGCCAGCAGCCCCGTAGCGGGAGGCTATGAGCAGTTCTTC.

This clonotype was picked up a small number of times. The chain joins TRBV11-3 to TRBJ2-2, with 8 bases fitting TRBD1. After removal of 1 base from V and 5 bases from J, the junction contained 9 bases not matched to a gene. Germline V gives CDR1 SGHNT, CDR2 YENEEA. The CDR3 covers 17 residues. CDR3 coding DNA: TGTGCCAGCAGCTTAGTGATCAGGACAGGGAGGACCGGGGAGCTGTTTTTT. Translating gives CASSLVIRTGRTGELFF.

The rearrangement joins TRBV4-1 to TRBJ2-7; D gene unclear. V was cut by 1 base and J by 0 bases, with 10 bases left in between. Germline lookup yields CDR1 MGHRA and CDR2 YSYEKL. This CDR3 is built from 15 residues. The CDR3 loop reads CASSQARTGSYEQYF. As DNA, the CDR3 is TGCGCCAGCAGCCAAGCGAGGACGGGCTCCTACGAGCAGTACTTC.

V gene TRBV4-1 combines with J gene TRBJ2-7; D is ambiguous. The CDR3 sequence is 15 residues long. V dropped 1 base and J dropped 0 bases, with 10 bases sitting between them. Per germline, CDR1 MGHRA and CDR2 YSYEKL. The CDR3 sequence is CASSQVPKSSYEQYF. The CDR3 DNA sequence: TGCGCCAGCAGCCAAGTGCCCAAGAGCTCCTACGAGCAGTACTTC.